A single sample gave rise to the 21 T cell receptor beta chains below, sequenced in a study of cytomegalovirus exposure and HLA in healthy donors. Use of 60 Vbeta and 13 Jbeta primers characterized the PCR. Sequenced by immunoSEQ multiplex PCR; TCRdb stores in-frame clones only, minus some. Of about 150,000 clones in the sample, roughly 85% were seen once. Input material: PBMCs. Receptors were obtained from a woman aged 18-30 years in good health and CMV-seronegative.

The chain carries TRBV9 and TRBJ1-2; D may be TRBD1 (6 bases). Trimming left V 4 bases short and J 4 bases short, with 14 bases between. Per germline, CDR1 SGDLS and CDR2 YYNGEE. CDR3 length: 14 residues. CDR3 DNA: TGTGCCAGCAGCTCCTGGGACACCTCCTATGGCTACACCTTC. It specifies CASSSWDTSYGYTF.

V is TRBV7-2 and J is TRBJ2-7; a weak D match, TRBD1 (6 bases). Germline lookup yields CDR1 SGHTA and CDR2 FQGNSA. The CDR3 has 16 residues. Trimming removed 1 base at V and 1 base at J, with 14 bases between. This chain's CDR3 is CASSLGLGTQSYEQYF. DNA of the CDR3: TGTGCCAGCAGCTTAGGACTCGGGACACAGTCCTACGAGCAGTACTTC.

The CDR3 spells CASTSGGPGELFF. DNA for the CDR3: TGTGCCAGCACTTCGGGAGGACCCGGGGAGCTGTTTTTT. V gene TRBV9 combines with J gene TRBJ2-2; TRBD2 matches at 7 bases. Germline V CDR1 and CDR2: SGDLS, YYNGEE. CDR3 length: 13 amino acids. After removal of 6 bases from V and 6 bases from J, the junction contained 5 bases not matched to a gene.

J is TRBJ2-7 and V is TRBV30; D call uncertain. V gave up 5 bases and J gave up 3 bases, with 5 bases separating them. Per the germline V gene, CDR1 is GTSNPN and CDR2 is SVGIG (reference sequence). CDR3 length: 10 amino acids. The CDR3 sequence is CAWCYYEQYF. The DNA for the CDR3 is TGTGCCTGGTGCTACTACGAGCAGTACTTC.

This clone was observed a few times. The rearrangement links TRBV4-3 to TRBJ1-3; possible D gene TRBD1, 6 bases. This CDR3 region has 16 residues. V was shortened by 0 bases and J by 4 bases, with 13 bases between the two germline ends. Germline V CDR1 and CDR2: LGHNA, YSLEER. The CDR3 sequence: CASSQDRGGDGNTIYF. CDR3 nucleotide sequence: TGCGCCAGCAGCCAAGATAGGGGGGGGGACGGAAACACCATATATTTT.

In its sample, this clone was seen a few times. The rearrangement joins TRBV5-1 to TRBJ1-2; tentatively, D is TRBD1 (5 bases). Trimming cost V 2 bases and J 8 bases, with 25 bases left between them. This CDR3 contains 17 residues. Germline values: CDR1 SGHRS, CDR2 YFSETQ. The CDR3 sequence: CASSFPEQGGANSGYTF. The CDR3 region has the DNA TGCGCCAGCAGCTTTCCTGAGCAGGGCGGCGCGAACAGCGGCTACACCTTC.

This clone was seen only a few times. J is TRBJ1-2 and V is TRBV5-6; 7 nucleotides agree with TRBD1. Germline CDR1 is SGHDT and CDR2 is YYEEEE. This CDR3 is built from 13 residues. V trimming: 5 bases; J trimming: 8 bases; junction bases outside the gene matches: 9. The CDR3: CASRPEGAGGYTF. DNA of the CDR3: TGTGCCAGCAGACCCGAGGGGGCGGGGGGCTACACCTTC.

This clone has a single count. The chain is built from TRBV7-9 and TRBJ2-7; D may be TRBD1 (5 bases). The CDR3 sequence is 14 residues long. In germline, CDR1 is SEHNR, CDR2 FQNEAQ (reference sequence). The V gene lost 1 base and the J gene lost 2 bases, with 9 bases spanning the gap. CDR3 in amino acids: CASSLGGSTYEQYF. CDR3 DNA sequence: TGTGCCAGCAGCTTAGGGGGCAGCACCTACGAGCAGTACTTC.

The chain recombines TRBV4-1 with TRBJ2-7; D is unresolved. Germline-derived CDR1 and CDR2 are MGHRA and YSYEKL. The CDR3 has 13 residues. The germline V and J ends were trimmed by 3 bases and 7 bases, with 13 bases remaining between them. The DNA for the CDR3 is TGCGCCAGCAGCCAGCAACCCCCCCGGGAGCAGTACTTC. Residues: CASSQQPPREQYF.

V gene TRBV29-1 combines with J gene TRBJ1-4, with unresolved D. The V end lost 4 bases, the J end lost 8 bases, and 11 bases lay between the germline ends. CDR1 SQVTM and CDR2 ANQGSEA come from the germline V gene. The CDR3 is 12 amino acids. The CDR3 DNA follows: TGCAGCGTTGCGGTGGGCAGCGAAAAACTGTTTTTT. This gives the protein CSVAVGSEKLFF.

The CDR3 is CASTWGQGNQPQHF. CDR3 DNA sequence: TGTGCCAGCACATGGGGACAGGGGAATCAGCCCCAGCATTTT. This sequence joins TRBV2 and TRBJ1-5; 10 nucleotides line up with TRBD1. V lost 7 bases, J lost 4 bases, and 4 bases stayed unmatched. Germline-derived CDR1 and CDR2 are SNHLY and FYNNEI. This CDR3 region has 14 residues.

V usage is TRBV7-2 and J usage is TRBJ2-2; TRBD2 agrees at 8 bases. The CDR3 loop spans 16 amino acids. V lost 3 bases, J lost 4 bases, and 7 bases stayed unmatched. Germline V lookup: CDR1 SGHTA, CDR2 FQGNSA. As DNA, the CDR3 is TGTGCCAGCAGCTTCGAACTAGCGGTGAGCACCGGGGAGCTGTTTTTT. This translates into CASSFELAVSTGELFF.

The gene calls are TRBV7-2 and TRBJ2-1; 8 bases map to TRBD2. This CDR3 has 14 amino acids. The germline CDR1 and CDR2 sequences are SGHTA and FQGNSA. V gave up 5 bases and J gave up 7 bases; unmatched junction bases: 7. CDR3 amino acids: CASSRRGLGNEQFF. CDR3 sequence (DNA): TGTGCCAGCAGCCGGCGGGGACTAGGGAATGAGCAGTTCTTC.

The chain recombines TRBV15 with TRBJ1-1, with D possibly matching TRBD1 (5 bases). CDR1 and CDR2 (germline): LNHNV, YYDKDF (reference sequence). The length of the CDR3 is 16 residues. V was cut by 0 bases and J by 0 bases, with 11 bases left in between. In DNA form, the CDR3 reads TGTGCCACCAGCAGAGAAAACAGGAAAATGAACACTGAAGCTTTCTTT. Translation: CATSRENRKMNTEAFF. Based on the CDR3 plus reference TRBV15 and TRBJ1-1, the full variable domain is DAMVIQNPRYQVTQFGKPVTLSCSQTLNHNVMYWYQQKSSQAPKLLFHYYDKDFNNEADTPDNFQSRRPNTSFCFLDIRSPGLGDTAMYLCATSRENRKMNTEAFFGQGTRLTVV.

In its sample, this clone was seen once. The junction departs from germline at one end; a sequencing error may be responsible. The J gene is TRBJ1-2, the V gene TRBV6-5, with 11 bases that match TRBD1. Germline V gene data show CDR1 as MNHEY and CDR2 as SVGAGI. The CDR3 covers 12 residues. The DNA for the CDR3 is TGTGCCAGCAGTAGGGACAGGGGGACGGTTGACTTC. Protein sequence: CASSRDRGTVDF.

The chain is built from TRBV5-5 and TRBJ1-2, with no clear D. The CDR3 has 15 amino acids. The V end lost 0 bases, the J end lost 3 bases, and 12 bases lay between the germline ends. Germline loops: CDR1 SGHKS, CDR2 YYEKEE (reference sequence). The CDR3 DNA reads TGTGCCAGCAGCTTGGCCGACGGCGAGGACTATGGCTACACCTTC. Encoded protein: CASSLADGEDYGYTF.

The chain is built from TRBV4-1 and TRBJ2-3, with TRBD2 identical over 9 bases. The V gene end was trimmed by 2 bases and the J gene end by 5 bases; junction bases not matched to a gene: 8. Germline CDR1 is MGHRA and CDR2 is YSYEKL. There are 16 residues in the CDR3. The DNA for the CDR3 is TGCGCCAGCAGCCAATTCCTAGCGGGACTAGGAGATACGCAGTATTTT. This translates into CASSQFLAGLGDTQYF.

This clone was picked up a small number of times. The chain employs TRBV4-2 and TRBJ1-6; D may be TRBD1 (5 bases). Per germline, CDR1 LGHNA and CDR2 YNFKEQ. Trimming shortened V by 4 bases and J by 9 bases, and 13 bases separated the two germline ends. This CDR3 spans 14 amino acids. The chain's CDR3 is CASSLGTLGSPLHF. Here the CDR3 DNA reads TGTGCCAGCAGCCTGGGGACTCTGGGTTCACCCCTCCACTTT.

V usage is TRBV4-1 and J usage is TRBJ1-2; 9 nucleotides agree with TRBD1. CDR1 MGHRA and CDR2 YSYEKL come from the germline V gene. Unmatched junction bases numbered 9, after V lost 3 bases and J lost 7 bases. CDR3 length: 15 amino acids. The CDR3: CASSQVRDRDSGYTF. The CDR3 DNA is TGCGCCAGCAGCCAGGTCCGGGACAGGGATAGTGGCTACACCTTC.

The V call is TRBV27, the J call TRBJ2-7; 7 bases match TRBD2. Losses at the gene ends were 8 bases for V and 2 bases for J; bases not matched to a gene: 3. CDR3 length: 12 residues. CDR1 is MNHEY, CDR2 SMNVEV, per germline (reference sequence). CDR3 loop: CASGGGTYEQYF. The CDR3 DNA sequence: TGTGCCAGCGGGGGGGGTACCTACGAGCAGTACTTC.

This chain joins TRBV7-2 and TRBJ2-7; 7 bases agree with TRBD1. CDR3 size: 12 residues. V was pared by 5 bases and J by 7 bases, with 5 bases of the junction left unmatched. Germline V gives CDR1 SGHTA, CDR2 FQGNSA. The CDR3: CASSQGQLEQYF. The CDR3 DNA sequence: TGTGCCAGCAGCCAGGGACAGTTGGAGCAGTACTTC.